What follows is one TCR beta chain and its context. Profiled with immunoSEQ multiplex PCR; TCRdb holds only in-frame clones, not every one. The profile shows about 130,000 clones, 85% of them singletons. The data are from a study of blood T cell repertoires in COVID-19. This TCR came from a woman aged 80 or older with COVID-19, enrolled during active disease. Sequenced: peripheral blood.

The CDR3 DNA follows: TGTGCCAGCACCCCAGCGGGCTGGGCAGTGGGTCAGCCCCAGCATTTT. It specifies CASTPAGWAVGQPQHF. The chain carries TRBV6-2 or TRBV6-3 and TRBJ1-5; D remains ambiguous. V lost 7 bases, J lost 6 bases, and 22 bases lay in between. This CDR3 contains 16 residues. Germline V gene lookup returns CDR1 MNHEY and CDR2 SVGEGT.